This T cell receptor beta chain stems from a study of shared clonotypes between healthy human individuals. As for the study in general: A donor's plate count was three for CD4 naive and three for CD4 memory; CD8 naive had two and CD8 memory one. Study-wide findings and caveats: Only a few donors were included, so the genetic and exposure-history diversity represented was limited. Shared clonotypes across all four donors exceeded non-shared ones in generation probability. Generally, estimated richness proved larger in naive subsets than it did in memory subsets.

The CDR3 spans 15 residues. Germline lookup yields CDR1 MNHEY and CDR2 SMNVEV (reference sequence). After removal of 6 bases from V and 0 bases from J, the junction contained 5 bases not matched to a gene. Sequenced by immunoSEQ multiplex PCR; TCRdb stores in-frame clones only, minus some. The data show about 2.3 million clones, 85% to 95% seen once. Of note for this clone: Its antigen remains unknown.

This TCR derives from a man between 18 and 29 years old in good health. Some clones in this sample may be carry-over from other donors' samples. What was sequenced was naive CD4+ T cells from PBMCs. Subset denoted: CD45RA+ positively selected. The chain links TRBV27 to TRBJ2-1; TRBD2 aligns across 7 bases. For the CDR3, the DNA is TGTGCCAGCAGCCCCGGACTAGACTCCTACAATGAGCAGTTCTTC. Translating it yields CASSPGLDSYNEQFF.